This passage covers 10 T cell receptor beta chains from one sample sequenced in a study of cytomegalovirus exposure and HLA in healthy donors. Primers for the PCR totalled 60 Vbeta and 13 Jbeta. Only in-frame clones appear in the TCRdb table, and some are missing; sequencing was by immunoSEQ multiplex PCR. Of some 110,000 clones in the sample, about three quarters are singletons; the top ten hold around 5%. The material sequenced was PBMCs. The receptors here all came from a woman between 18 and 30 years old in good health and CMV-seropositive.

This clone was counted a few times. The chain couples TRBV6-4 to TRBJ1-5; D gene uncertain. The V end was cut by 3 bases, the J end by 6 bases, with 9 bases between. Germline V gene sequence: CDR1 MRHNA, CDR2 SNTAGT. The CDR3 runs to 13 residues. The CDR3 bases are TGTGCCAGCAGTGAAGAGGGCGGTCAGCCCCAGCATTTT. This codes for CASSEEGGQPQHF.

V is TRBV19 and J is TRBJ1-2; 8 positions match TRBD1. Germline V CDR1 and CDR2: LNHDA, SQIVND (reference sequence). V gave up 11 bases and J gave up 5 bases; unmatched junction bases: 10. The CDR3 consists of 13 residues. The CDR3 DNA sequence: TGTGCCCGGGACAGGCCGTGCATTTATGGCTACACCTTC. Encoded protein: CARDRPCIYGYTF.

The chain employs TRBV5-4 and TRBJ2-2, with a tentative D call TRBD2 (6 bases). The V gene lost 0 bases and the J gene lost 1 base, with 7 bases spanning the gap. The CDR3 covers 15 residues. Germline V CDR1 and CDR2: SGHNT, YYREEE (reference sequence). For the CDR3, the DNA is TGTGCCAGCAGCTTGGGGCGGGGGAACACCGGGGAGCTGTTTTTT. Protein sequence: CASSLGRGNTGELFF.

The chain is built from TRBV10-3 and TRBJ2-6; TRBD1 might be the D (6 bases). Germline CDR1 reads ENHRY; CDR2 reads SYGVKD. The CDR3 spans 17 residues. Trimming took 6 bases from V and 0 from J, leaving 15 bases between them. The CDR3 protein is CAISEQGVGSGANVLTF. The CDR3 bases are TGTGCCATCAGCGAACAGGGTGTGGGCTCTGGGGCCAACGTCCTGACTTTC.

The gene calls are TRBV4-2 and TRBJ2-5; 7 positions match TRBD2. The end of the DNA fits TRBJ2-7 better, so the J call may be wrong. The germline V gene has CDR1 LGHNA and CDR2 YNFKEQ. This CDR3 has 14 residues. In DNA form, the CDR3 reads TGTGCCAGCAGCCCCGTGGGAGGGGTCTACGAGCAGTACTTC. Its protein product is CASSPVGGVYEQYF.

This chain joins TRBV9 and TRBJ1-1, with TRBD1 identical over 9 bases. The CDR3 has 12 amino acids. The V and J ends lost 3 bases and 11 bases, in that order; junction bases with no gene match: 5. Germline V lookup: CDR1 SGDLS, CDR2 YYNGEE. DNA for the CDR3: TGTGCCAGCAGCGACCGGGACAGGGCTGCTTTCTTT. This sequence encodes CASSDRDRAAFF.

The chain employs TRBV6-7 and TRBJ2-7; TRBD2 agrees at 7 bases. TRBV6-7 is assigned to the ORF class and has an uncertain function. V lost 8 bases and J lost 0; bases outside the gene matches: 4. This CDR3 has 13 residues. This CDR3 is CASPSGYSYEQYF. Written as DNA, the CDR3 is TGTGCCAGCCCTAGCGGATACTCCTACGAGCAGTACTTC.

The rearrangement joins TRBV13 to TRBJ2-7; D remains ambiguous. The V and J ends lost 5 bases and 9 bases respectively, with 14 bases between them. The CDR3 consists of 12 residues. Germline CDR1 PRHDT, CDR2 FYEKMQ (reference sequence). CDR3 bases: TGTGCCAGCAGCCCGCGAGGCTTGGGGCAGTACTTC. Amino acid sequence: CASSPRGLGQYF.

The chain links TRBV9 to TRBJ2-2, with 8 nucleotides matching TRBD1. The CDR3 has 16 amino acids. CDR1 and CDR2 from the germline V gene are SGDLS and YYNGEE. After removal of 3 bases from V and 3 bases from J, the junction contained 7 bases not matched to a gene. This CDR3 reads CASSGSQGADTGELFF. CDR3 DNA: TGTGCCAGCAGCGGATCCCAGGGGGCGGACACCGGGGAGCTGTTTTTT.

This sequence joins TRBV10-3 and TRBJ2-7; weak D call: TRBD2 (5 bases). V lost 2 bases and J 4 bases, leaving 12 bases between the germline ends. CDR1 and CDR2 from the germline V gene are ENHRY and SYGVKD. The CDR3 consists of 14 residues. CDR3 sequence (DNA): TGTGCCATCAGTGAGCCAAACCGCGGGTACGAGCAGTACTTC. It specifies CAISEPNRGYEQYF.